This TCR beta chain was obtained from a study of cytotoxic CD8 clonotypes in ibrutinib-treated CLL. The intended depth for sequencing was 1 in 200,000 to 1 in 1 million T cells. Only in-frame clones appear in the TCRdb table, and some are missing; sequencing was by immunoSEQ multiplex PCR. The table shows under 300,000 clones, with less than 85% occurring only once. Sequences were derived from PBMCs, sampled at disease progression, from a patient treated with ibrutinib. This TCR was recovered from a human donor with chronic lymphocytic leukemia.

CDR3 in DNA: TGTGCCAGCTCACCATTTGAGACTCGTCGCGAGCAGTACTTC. As protein: CASSPFETRREQYF. The rearrangement uses TRBV18 and TRBJ2-7; no definite D call. Germline V lookup: CDR1 KGHSH, CDR2 LQKENI. V dropped 2 bases and J dropped 6 bases, with 14 bases sitting between them. The CDR3 extends over 14 amino acids.